These 16 T cell receptor beta chains originate from one sample sequenced in a study of shared clonotypes between healthy human individuals. Profiled with immunoSEQ multiplex PCR; TCRdb holds only in-frame clones, not every one. In the table there are 1,500,000 or so clones, approximately 98.5% of which are singletons. Sample: naive CD4+ T cells sorted from blood. Noted subset: CD45RA+ positively selected. These TCRs come from a man aged 25 to 40 in good health.

This sequence joins TRBV15 and TRBJ2-7, with 8 nucleotides matching TRBD1. CDR1 and CDR2 (germline): LNHNV, YYDKDF (reference sequence). The CDR3 is 14 residues long. V lost 5 bases to trimming and J lost 3 bases; unmatched junction nucleotides: 6. The CDR3 here is CATSQGASYYEQYF. The CDR3 region has the DNA TGTGCCACCAGCCAGGGGGCGAGCTACTACGAGCAGTACTTC. Full variable domain (missing parts from reference TRBV15 and TRBJ2-7): DAMVIQNPRYQVTQFGKPVTLSCSQTLNHNVMYWYQQKSSQAPKLLFHYYDKDFNNEADTPDNFQSRRPNTSFCFLDIRSPGLGDTAMYLCATSQGASYYEQYFGPGTRLTVT.

The J gene is TRBJ1-2, the V gene TRBV9, with 8 bases matching TRBD1. V shed 0 bases and J 4 bases; nucleotides not matched to a gene: 2. CDR3 size: 14 residues. Germline V lookup: CDR1 SGDLS, CDR2 YYNGEE. CDR3 DNA: TGTGCCAGCAGCGTAGCAGGGGGCACCTATGGCTACACCTTC. It encodes CASSVAGGTYGYTF.

This sequence joins TRBV5-1 and TRBJ2-7, with D perhaps being TRBD1 or TRBD2 (5 bases each). This CDR3 spans 15 amino acids. Between the trimmed V and J ends, which lost 7 bases and 4 bases, there was a span of 21 bases. CDR1 is SGHRS and CDR2 is YFSETQ in the germline V gene. The CDR3 region is CASGERPGRPYEQYF. CDR3 nucleotides: TGCGCCAGCGGCGAGAGGCCGGGACGGCCATACGAGCAGTACTTC.

J is TRBJ2-7 and V is TRBV5-6, with 7 positions matching TRBD2. Unmatched junction bases numbered 9, after V lost 1 base and J lost 5 bases. CDR3 length: 15 residues. Germline loops: CDR1 SGHDT, CDR2 YYEEEE. The CDR3 region is CASSLRGGSGNEQYF. The CDR3 DNA sequence: TGTGCCAGCAGCTTGCGGGGCGGGAGCGGAAACGAGCAGTACTTC.

V usage is TRBV5-6 and J usage is TRBJ2-7; D gene ambiguous. The CDR3 is 15 amino acids. Trimming removed 0 bases at V and 4 bases at J, with 14 bases between. The V gene's germline CDR1 is SGHDT and CDR2 YYEEEE. In DNA, the CDR3 is TGTGCCAGCAGCTTGGTCGGCGGTCACCCTTACGAGCAGTACTTC. The encoded protein is CASSLVGGHPYEQYF.

The chain employs TRBV19 and TRBJ2-3, with TRBD2 as a possible D gene (6 bases). V lost 1 base, J lost 3 bases, and 11 bases lay in between. CDR1 LNHDA and CDR2 SQIVND come from the germline V gene (reference sequence). This CDR3 has 15 residues. The CDR3 spells CASSIVGGVTDTQYF. The CDR3 DNA sequence: TGTGCCAGTAGTATAGTTGGCGGGGTAACAGATACGCAGTATTTT.

In its sample, this clone was seen once. V gene TRBV14 combines with J gene TRBJ1-3, with D possibly being TRBD1 (5 bases). There are 17 residues in the CDR3. CDR1 is SGHDN, CDR2 FVKESK, per germline. The V end lost 4 bases, the J end lost 0 bases, and 16 bases lay between the germline ends. CDR3 sequence: CASSPLLPGHSGNTIYF. The CDR3 nucleotides are TGTGCCAGCAGCCCCTTGTTGCCAGGGCACTCTGGAAACACCATATATTTT.

Comments on this clone: The identical CDR3 is also encoded by other nucleotide sequences in the sample. The gene calls are TRBV6-1 and TRBJ1-5, with D maybe TRBD1 (5 bases). V lost 4 bases to trimming and J lost 3 bases, with 10 bases between them. The CDR3 totals 14 residues. CDR1 and CDR2 (germline): MNHNS, SASEGT. DNA of the CDR3: TGTGCCAGCAGTGGGACGGGGCTCAATCAGCCCCAGCATTTT. This translates into CASSGTGLNQPQHF.

The V call is TRBV7-3, the J call TRBJ2-1; D is possibly TRBD2 (6 bases). CDR1 SGHTA and CDR2 FQGTGA come from the germline V gene. The germline V and J ends were trimmed by 4 bases and 9 bases, with 13 bases remaining between them. CDR3 length: 13 amino acids. The CDR3 bases are TGTGCCAGCAGCTCAACTAGCTGGGGTGAGCAGTTCTTC. This translates into CASSSTSWGEQFF.

This clone was counted once. The V gene is TRBV25-1, the J gene TRBJ1-2; D may be TRBD1 (5 bases). The CDR3 covers 14 residues. With 0 bases removed from V and 4 bases from J, the gap between germline ends came to 9 bases. In germline, CDR1 is MGHDK, CDR2 SYGVNS. CDR3 in amino acids: CASSEYSGLYGYTF. The CDR3 DNA sequence: TGTGCCAGCAGTGAATATTCGGGGCTCTATGGCTACACCTTC.

The CDR3 DNA reads as TGCGCCAGCCGGTCCCTTCAGCGGAACACAGATACGCAGTATTTT. This codes for CASRSLQRNTDTQYF. The chain recombines TRBV4-1 with TRBJ2-3; TRBD2 might be the D (5 bases). Germline-derived CDR1 and CDR2 are MGHRA and YSYEKL. Trimming left V 8 bases short and J 2 bases short, with 17 bases between. This CDR3 comprises 15 residues.

The chain combines TRBV15 with TRBJ2-7; 7 bases agree with TRBD1. CDR1 is LNHNV and CDR2 is YYDKDF in the germline V gene (reference sequence). Trimming took 2 bases from V and 6 from J; bases not matched to a gene: 16. The CDR3 contains 17 residues. CDR3 sequence: CATSRKTQTGSAGEQYF. CDR3 nucleotide sequence: TGTGCCACCAGCAGAAAGACCCAGACAGGGTCAGCAGGCGAGCAGTACTTC. Drawing the rest from reference TRBV15 and TRBJ2-7, the complete variable domain is DAMVIQNPRYQVTQFGKPVTLSCSQTLNHNVMYWYQQKSSQAPKLLFHYYDKDFNNEADTPDNFQSRRPNTSFCFLDIRSPGLGDTAMYLCATSRKTQTGSAGEQYFGPGTRLTVT.

Comment on this clone: Other DNA sequences within the sample encode an identical CDR3. This rearrangement joins TRBV15 to TRBJ2-5; D is ambiguous. Per the germline V gene, CDR1 is LNHNV and CDR2 is YYDKDF (reference sequence). The V and J ends lost 1 base and 4 bases respectively, with 7 bases between them. The CDR3 is made up of 13 amino acids. CDR3 protein: CATSRARGETQYF. In DNA form, the CDR3 reads TGTGCCACCAGCAGAGCCAGAGGAGAGACCCAGTACTTC. The entire variable domain, with the rest obtained from reference TRBV15 and TRBJ2-5, is as follows: DAMVIQNPRYQVTQFGKPVTLSCSQTLNHNVMYWYQQKSSQAPKLLFHYYDKDFNNEADTPDNFQSRRPNTSFCFLDIRSPGLGDTAMYLCATSRARGETQYFGPGTRLLVL.

This rearrangement joins TRBV10-3 to TRBJ2-5; D gene ambiguous. CDR3 length: 14 residues. V was trimmed by 3 bases and J by 5 bases, leaving 13 bases between them. Germline loops: CDR1 ENHRY, CDR2 SYGVKD. The CDR3 nucleotides are TGTGCCATCAGTGATGCAGGATCGGCGGAGACCCAGTACTTC. It is translated as CAISDAGSAETQYF.

The chain couples TRBV5-1 to TRBJ2-1; 13 nucleotides agree with TRBD2. This CDR3 spans 18 amino acids. The V gene's germline CDR1 is SGHRS and CDR2 YFSETQ. With 4 bases clipped from V and 6 bases from J, the junction kept 13 bases outside the gene matches. CDR3 sequence reads: CASSGKLAGGPGVNEQFF. CDR3 in DNA: TGCGCCAGCAGCGGAAAACTAGCGGGAGGGCCGGGGGTCAATGAGCAGTTCTTC.

This chain uses TRBV10-3 with TRBJ1-4; 7 nucleotides match TRBD1. The J segment lost 4 bases and the V segment lost 0 bases, leaving 2 bases of the junction unmatched. Germline CDR1 reads ENHRY; CDR2 reads SYGVKD. This CDR3 has 15 amino acids. DNA of the CDR3: TGTGCCATCAGTGAGTCTGGACAGGTTAATGAAAAACTGTTTTTT. Its translation: CAISESGQVNEKLFF.